The sequence of this T cell receptor (beta chain) was determined in a study of T cells in Graves' hyperthyroidism and ophthalmopathy. The germline V and J ends were trimmed by 4 bases and 2 bases, with 17 bases remaining between them. This CDR3 is built from 16 residues. This clonotype was seen at least ten times. Researchers amplified the TCR beta CDR3 regions from RNA transcripts. The primer set for the first-round RT-PCR of the TCR CDR3 was HTBI. TCRdb reprocessed the multiplex PCR reads with MiXCR, giving one entry per CDR3 protein. The table has under 350,000 distinct CDR3 sequences, around 15% seen once.

The chain recombines TRBV12-3 or TRBV12-4 with TRBJ1-1; D is possibly TRBD1 (5 bases). The source is a woman between 40 and 55 years old with Graves' hyperthyroidism. Sequencing was performed on blood. Written as DNA, the CDR3 is TGTGCCAGCAGTTCCCCCAGAGGGACTGCAAACACTGAAGCTTTCTTT. Amino acid sequence: CASSSPRGTANTEAFF.